This TCR beta chain originates from a study of shared clonotypes between healthy human individuals. CD45RO-negative, CCR7-selected cells formed the naive CD8 fraction, which excluded terminally differentiated effector memory CD45RA+ cells. The material for each subset, its genomic DNA, was split evenly across several immunoSEQ plates. Authors' methods: Filtering differed since immunoSEQ provided only junctions, with no quality scores. Libraries were prepared by immunoSEQ multiplex PCR; TCRdb keeps only in-frame clonotypes and omits some of them. V, J and clone size reflect that table, while D and trimming were determined from the DNA. In the table there are about 680,000 clones, under 95% of which are singletons. The CDR3 is 16 amino acids. Trimming at V came to 2 bases and at J to 1 base, leaving 6 bases not matched to a gene. CDR1 and CDR2 from the germline V gene are SGHNT and YYREEE (reference sequence).

What was sequenced was naive CD8+ T cells sorted from blood. The chain links TRBV5-4 to TRBJ2-3; the match to TRBD2 covers 8 bases. The origin of this receptor is a man aged 25-45 years in good health. CDR3 DNA sequence: TGTGCCAGCAGCTTTCCTGGCGGGAGGCGCACAGATACGCAGTATTTT. It codes for CASSFPGGRRTDTQYF.